The clone carrying this TCR beta chain occurred a few times. The antigen is not known. Purified naive CD4+ T cells were depleted of CD25+ Tregs. The CDR3 loop spans 15 amino acids. Trimming took off 5 bases at V and 7 bases at J, with 18 bases between the two ends. Germline CDR1 SGHTA, CDR2 FQGNSA. TCRdb re-called the 5' RACE reads through MiXCR, storing one row per CDR3 protein. The profile shows tens of thousands of distinct CDR3 sequences, approximately 17% of them singletons. Whole-study results and caveats: Tumor memory CD4+ T cell TCR gene usage clustered with blood and lymph node memory CD4+ cells and lymph node naive CD4+ cells.

The chain joins TRBV7-2 to TRBJ1-5; no clear D gene. Sequencing used naive CD4+ T cells sorted from blood. The subset denotes: naive CD4+ T cells, CD4+CD45RA+CD25-. This clonotype originated in a female donor with breast cancer. The CDR3 bases are TGTGCCAGCAGCCTAGGTGGCCAGGCCGCCCAGCCCCAGCATTTT. Its protein is CASSLGGQAAQPQHF. The entire variable domain, with the rest obtained from reference TRBV7-2 and TRBJ1-5, is as follows: GAGVSQSPSNKVTEKGKDVELRCDPISGHTALYWYRQSLGQGLEFLIYFQGNSAPDKSGLPSDRFSAERTGGSVSTLTIQRTQQEDSAVYLCASSLGGQAAQPQHFGDGTRLSIL.